This entry lists 23 T cell receptor beta chains sequenced from one sample in a study of T cell changes during pregnancy in multiple sclerosis. Clones were read by immunoSEQ multiplex PCR, and TCRdb kept only the in-frame ones, dropping some. The sample has about 76,000 clones, around nine tenths seen once. This specimen consisted of peripheral blood, obtained in the first trimester of pregnancy. These receptors all stem from a female donor in good health, enrolled as a control in a pregnancy study.

V usage is TRBV9 and J usage is TRBJ1-1; the D gene is possibly TRBD1 (5 bases). V lost 4 bases and J 0 bases, leaving 13 bases between the germline ends. This CDR3 is built from 15 residues. The germline gives CDR1 SGDLS, CDR2 YYNGEE. The DNA of the CDR3 is TGTGCCAGCAGCCCACAGGTGGACATGAACACTGAAGCTTTCTTT. It is translated as CASSPQVDMNTEAFF.

This clone came up a few times. The chain links TRBV19 to TRBJ2-7, with TRBD1 matching 8 bases. The CDR3 runs to 13 residues. From germline, CDR1 is LNHDA and CDR2 SQIVND (reference sequence). Trimming removed 6 bases from V and 6 bases from J; junction bases left unmatched: 7. The CDR3 loop reads CASSRDRFGEQYF. CDR3 in DNA: TGTGCCAGTAGCCGGGACAGGTTCGGCGAGCAGTACTTC.

The gene calls are TRBV5-1 and TRBJ1-4, with D perhaps matching TRBD1 (6 bases). This CDR3 region has 16 residues. CDR1 is SGHRS, CDR2 YFSETQ, per germline. Trimming stripped 0 bases from V and 8 bases from J, with 17 bases between. This CDR3 is CASSLARGGPAEKLFF. In DNA form, the CDR3 reads TGCGCCAGCAGCTTGGCGAGGGGGGGGCCTGCGGAAAAACTGTTTTTT.

The rearrangement joins TRBV7-9 to TRBJ2-7; 10 positions agree with TRBD2. After removal of 5 bases from V and 7 bases from J, the junction contained 11 bases not matched to a gene. Germline V CDR1 and CDR2: SEHNR, FQNEAQ (reference sequence). The CDR3 totals 15 residues. The CDR3 region is CASSPSGLARVEQYF. The CDR3 DNA is TGTGCCAGCAGCCCGTCGGGACTAGCGAGAGTTGAGCAGTACTTC.

V is TRBV5-6 and J is TRBJ2-5; 10 positions match TRBD2. Looked up from germline, CDR1 is SGHDT and CDR2 is YYEEEE. The CDR3 consists of 16 residues. With V trimmed by 0 bases and J by 2 bases, 4 bases remained unmatched. In DNA, the CDR3 is TGTGCCAGCAGCTTGGGGCTAGCGGGAGTTCAAGAGACCCAGTACTTC. This translates into CASSLGLAGVQETQYF.

V is TRBV28 and J is TRBJ2-6; the D is unclear. V was pared by 3 bases and J by 4 bases, with 10 bases between. The germline V gene encodes CDR1 MDHEN and CDR2 SYDVKM. The CDR3 consists of 15 residues. The CDR3 DNA is TGTGCCAGCAGTTTTGGAGCTGCCGGGGCCAACGTCCTGACTTTC. Translation: CASSFGAAGANVLTF.

The chain has TRBV5-1 and TRBJ2-5; 7 bases map to TRBD2. The J segment lost 5 bases and the V segment lost 2 bases, leaving 3 bases of the junction unmatched. In germline, CDR1 is SGHRS, CDR2 YFSETQ. The length of the CDR3 is 13 residues. CDR3 sequence: CASSFGSGETQYF. In nucleotides, the CDR3 is TGCGCCAGCAGCTTCGGTAGCGGGGAGACCCAGTACTTC. Full variable domain (missing parts from reference TRBV5-1 and TRBJ2-5): KAGVTQTPRYLIKTRGQQVTLSCSPISGHRSVSWYQQTPGQGLQFLFEYFSETQRNKGNFPGRFSGRQFSNSRSEMNVSTLELGDSALYLCASSFGSGETQYFGPGTRLLVL.

The chain recombines TRBV28 with TRBJ1-2, with 7 positions matching TRBD1. The J segment lost 5 bases and the V segment lost 2 bases, leaving 5 bases of the junction unmatched. CDR3 length: 14 residues. Germline V gene data show CDR1 as MDHEN and CDR2 as SYDVKM. The CDR3 sequence is CASSLPGTVYGYTF. The CDR3 coding sequence is TGTGCCAGCAGTTTACCCGGGACAGTTTATGGCTACACCTTC.

The CDR3 sequence is CASSFVPGTTSGANVLTF. DNA of the CDR3: TGTGCCAGCAGTTTCGTACCCGGGACTACCTCTGGGGCCAACGTCCTGACTTTC. This sequence joins TRBV27 and TRBJ2-6; 7 nucleotides align to TRBD2. Trimming cost V 3 bases and J 0 bases; bases outside gene matches: 8. Germline CDR1 and CDR2: MNHEY and SMNVEV (reference sequence). The CDR3 loop spans 18 amino acids.

The rearrangement joins TRBV6-5 to TRBJ2-1; a weak D match, TRBD2 (5 bases). This CDR3 is built from 15 residues. Trimming stripped 5 bases from V and 2 bases from J, with 13 bases between. The V gene's germline CDR1 is MNHEY and CDR2 SVGAGI. This CDR3 is CASSLTTGAYNEQFF. The DNA for the CDR3 is TGTGCCAGCAGTCTTACCACCGGGGCCTACAATGAGCAGTTCTTC.

This clone has only one observation. The chain is built from TRBV5-4 and TRBJ2-7, with a weak D call TRBD1 (5 bases). This CDR3 is 13 amino acids long. Trimming shortened V by 2 bases and J by 5 bases, and 11 bases separated the two germline ends. The germline V gene has CDR1 SGHNT and CDR2 YYREEE (reference sequence). As DNA, the CDR3 is TGTGCCAGCAGCTTATGGGGCCCGGACGAGCAGTACTTC. Translated, it gives CASSLWGPDEQYF.

V gene TRBV28 combines with J gene TRBJ2-7; D perhaps matches TRBD2 (5 bases). Germline V gives CDR1 MDHEN, CDR2 SYDVKM. This CDR3 comprises 14 residues. V lost 3 bases, J lost 5 bases, and 14 bases lay in between. CDR3 loop: CASSFLAGRDEQYF. CDR3 DNA: TGTGCCAGCAGTTTCTTGGCGGGCCGGGACGAGCAGTACTTC. Based on the CDR3 plus reference TRBV28 and TRBJ2-7, the full variable domain is DVKVTQSSRYLVKRTGEKVFLECVQDMDHENMFWYRQDPGLGLRLIYFSYDVKMKEKGDIPEGYSVSREKKERFSLILESASTNQTSMYLCASSFLAGRDEQYFGPGTRLTVT.

The chain combines TRBV2 with TRBJ1-1, with D maybe TRBD1 (5 bases). Trimming took off 7 bases at V and 4 bases at J, with 13 bases between the two ends. Per germline, CDR1 SNHLY and CDR2 FYNNEI. This CDR3 contains 13 residues. This CDR3 is CASNTGHSTEAFF. In DNA form, the CDR3 reads TGTGCCAGCAATACAGGCCATAGCACTGAAGCTTTCTTT. Filled out from reference TRBV2 and TRBJ1-1, the complete variable domain reads EPEVTQTPSHQVTQMGQEVILRCVPISNHLYFYWYRQILGQKVEFLVSFYNNEISEKSEIFDDQFSVERPDGSNFTLKIRSTKLEDSAMYFCASNTGHSTEAFFGQGTRLTVV.

The chain joins TRBV28 to TRBJ2-7, with a tentative D call TRBD2 (6 bases). Per germline, CDR1 MDHEN and CDR2 SYDVKM. Trimming stripped 8 bases from V and 2 bases from J, with 16 bases between. CDR3 size: 14 residues. The CDR3 nucleotides read TGTGCCAGCCGCGGGGTTCGCGGACCCTACGAGCAGTACTTC. Translating it yields CASRGVRGPYEQYF.

The gene calls are TRBV6-5 and TRBJ2-7, with 13 bases matching TRBD2. Unmatched junction bases numbered 6, after V lost 6 bases and J lost 4 bases. Germline lookup yields CDR1 MNHEY and CDR2 SVGAGI. This CDR3 contains 15 residues. CDR3 protein: CASSLGTSGEYEQYF. In DNA, the CDR3 is TGTGCCAGCAGCCTGGGGACTAGCGGGGAGTACGAGCAGTACTTC.

The table lists this clone with a count of one. The chain carries TRBV7-9 and TRBJ1-4; no definite D call. CDR3 length: 15 residues. Germline assignment: CDR1 SEHNR and CDR2 FQNEAQ (reference sequence). The V end lost 5 bases, the J end lost 5 bases, and 15 bases lay between the germline ends. The CDR3 bases are TGTGCCAGCAGCATCGGAATTTCGAGGAATGAAAAACTGTTTTTT. It is translated as CASSIGISRNEKLFF.

The DNA of the CDR3 is TGTGCCAGCATTTCAGGCAGCTCCTACGAGCAGTACTTC. It specifies CASISGSSYEQYF. This chain links TRBV28 with TRBJ2-7; D not resolved. There are 13 residues in the CDR3. Germline CDR1 reads MDHEN; CDR2 reads SYDVKM. The V end was cut by 7 bases, the J end by 0 bases, with 10 bases between.

Here the CDR3 DNA reads TGTGCCAGCAGTCCAACTATCTACGAGCAGTACTTC. The encoded protein is CASSPTIYEQYF. The rearrangement links TRBV2 to TRBJ2-7; D unclear. Trimming stripped 5 bases from V and 3 bases from J, with 8 bases between. Germline assignment: CDR1 SNHLY and CDR2 FYNNEI. This CDR3 region has 12 residues.

The CDR3 DNA is TGTGCCAGCAATATTGGGACTAGGCGTTACAATGAGCAGTTCTTC. Protein sequence: CASNIGTRRYNEQFF. The rearrangement links TRBV5-6 to TRBJ2-1; 8 bases agree with TRBD2. CDR3 size: 15 residues. Germline-derived CDR1 and CDR2 are SGHDT and YYEEEE. V lost 6 bases to trimming and J lost 4 bases; unmatched junction nucleotides: 9.

The gene calls are TRBV29-1 and TRBJ2-1, with 8 bases identical to TRBD1. V shed 0 bases and J 4 bases; nucleotides not matched to a gene: 8. This CDR3 is 16 amino acids long. Per the germline V gene, CDR1 is SQVTM and CDR2 is ANQGSEA. CDR3 protein: CSVEEAGQGMYNEQFF. CDR3 DNA sequence: TGCAGCGTTGAAGAGGCCGGACAGGGTATGTACAATGAGCAGTTCTTC.

This clone occurred once. The gene calls are TRBV15 and TRBJ1-2, with TRBD1 as a possible D gene (6 bases). Trimming pared 0 bases from V and 6 bases from J, leaving 17 bases between. CDR3 length: 16 residues. Germline V gives CDR1 LNHNV, CDR2 YYDKDF (reference sequence). The CDR3 coding sequence is TGTGCCACCAGCAGAGAGGGGGCAAGTTTGATCGATGGCTACACCTTC. Protein: CATSREGASLIDGYTF.

This chain links TRBV18 with TRBJ2-7; 7 nucleotides match TRBD1. V dropped 4 bases and J dropped 6; count of bases not matched to a gene: 12. Per germline, CDR1 KGHSH and CDR2 LQKENI. This CDR3 has 15 residues. CDR3 protein: CASSLRTGPFGEQYF. The CDR3 coding sequence is TGTGCCAGCTCACTTCGGACAGGTCCTTTCGGCGAGCAGTACTTC.

The rearrangement joins TRBV30 to TRBJ2-1; a weak D match, TRBD1 (6 bases). Germline assignment: CDR1 GTSNPN and CDR2 SVGIG (reference sequence). This CDR3 has 11 amino acids. The V and J ends lost 4 bases and 8 bases respectively, with 9 bases between them. DNA for the CDR3: TGTGCCTGGATGGGGGCCTATGAGCAGTTCTTC. Translated, it gives CAWMGAYEQFF.